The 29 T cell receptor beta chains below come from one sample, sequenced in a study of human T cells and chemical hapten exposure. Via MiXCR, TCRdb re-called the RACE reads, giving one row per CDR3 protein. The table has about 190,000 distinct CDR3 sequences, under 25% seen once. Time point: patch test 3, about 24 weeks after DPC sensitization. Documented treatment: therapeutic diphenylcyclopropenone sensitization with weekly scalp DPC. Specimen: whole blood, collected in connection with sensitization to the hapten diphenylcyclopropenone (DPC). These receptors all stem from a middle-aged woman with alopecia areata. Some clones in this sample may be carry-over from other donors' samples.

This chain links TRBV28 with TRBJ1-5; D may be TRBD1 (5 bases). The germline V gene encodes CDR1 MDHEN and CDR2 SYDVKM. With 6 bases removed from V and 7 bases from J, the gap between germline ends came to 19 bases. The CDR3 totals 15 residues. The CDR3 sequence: CASSSLAGLGQPQHF. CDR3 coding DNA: TGTGCCAGCAGCTCTTTAGCGGGACTCGGACAGCCCCAGCATTTT.

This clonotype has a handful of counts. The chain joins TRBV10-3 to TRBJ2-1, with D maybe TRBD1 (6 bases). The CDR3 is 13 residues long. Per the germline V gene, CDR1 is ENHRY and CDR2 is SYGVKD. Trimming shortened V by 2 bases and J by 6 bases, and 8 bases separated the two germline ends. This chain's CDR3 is CAISEMGANEQFF. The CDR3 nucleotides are TGTGCCATCAGTGAGATGGGGGCCAATGAGCAGTTCTTC.

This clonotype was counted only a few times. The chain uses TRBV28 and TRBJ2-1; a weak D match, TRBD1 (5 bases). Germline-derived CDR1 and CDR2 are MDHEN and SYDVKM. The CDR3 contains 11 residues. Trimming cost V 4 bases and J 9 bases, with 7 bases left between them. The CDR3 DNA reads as TGTGCCAGCAGTTCAAGGGGTGAGCAGTTCTTC. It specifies CASSSRGEQFF.

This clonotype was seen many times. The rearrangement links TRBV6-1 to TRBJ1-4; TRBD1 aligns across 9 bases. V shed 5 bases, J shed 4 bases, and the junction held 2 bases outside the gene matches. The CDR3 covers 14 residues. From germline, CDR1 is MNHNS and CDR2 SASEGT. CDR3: CASSRTGDNEKLFF. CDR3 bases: TGTGCCAGCAGTAGGACAGGGGATAATGAAAAACTGTTTTTT.

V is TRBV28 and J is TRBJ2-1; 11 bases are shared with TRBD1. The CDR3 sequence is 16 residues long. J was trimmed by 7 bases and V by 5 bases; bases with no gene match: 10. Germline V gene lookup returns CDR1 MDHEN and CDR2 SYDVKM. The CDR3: CASSLLPGQGGNEQFF. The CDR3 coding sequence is TGTGCCAGCAGTCTCCTACCGGGACAGGGGGGGAATGAGCAGTTCTTC.

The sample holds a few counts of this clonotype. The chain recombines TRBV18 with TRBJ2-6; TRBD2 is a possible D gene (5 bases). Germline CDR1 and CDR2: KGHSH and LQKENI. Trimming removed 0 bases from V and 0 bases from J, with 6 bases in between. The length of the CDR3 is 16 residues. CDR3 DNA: TGTGCCAGCTCACCACCTGGGAGCTCTGGGGCCAACGTCCTGACTTTC. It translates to CASSPPGSSGANVLTF.

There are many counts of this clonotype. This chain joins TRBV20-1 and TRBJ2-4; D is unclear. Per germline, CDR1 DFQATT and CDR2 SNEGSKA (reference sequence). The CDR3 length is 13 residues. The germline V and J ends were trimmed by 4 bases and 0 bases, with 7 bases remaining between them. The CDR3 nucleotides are TGCAGTGCTACAGTGGAAGCCAAAAACATTCAGTACTTC. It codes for CSATVEAKNIQYF.

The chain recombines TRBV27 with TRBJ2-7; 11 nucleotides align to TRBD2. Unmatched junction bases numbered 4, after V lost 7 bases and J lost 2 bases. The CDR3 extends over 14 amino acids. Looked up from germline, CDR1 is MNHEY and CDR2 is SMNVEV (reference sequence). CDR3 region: CASMSSGRTYEQYF. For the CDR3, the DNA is TGTGCCAGCATGTCTAGCGGGAGGACCTACGAGCAGTACTTC.

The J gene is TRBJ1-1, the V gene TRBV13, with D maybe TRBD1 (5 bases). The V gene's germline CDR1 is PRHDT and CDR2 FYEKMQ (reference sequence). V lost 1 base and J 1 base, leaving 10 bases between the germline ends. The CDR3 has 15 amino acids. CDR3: CASSLERGWNTEAFF. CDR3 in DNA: TGTGCCAGCAGCTTAGAGAGGGGTTGGAACACTGAAGCTTTCTTT.

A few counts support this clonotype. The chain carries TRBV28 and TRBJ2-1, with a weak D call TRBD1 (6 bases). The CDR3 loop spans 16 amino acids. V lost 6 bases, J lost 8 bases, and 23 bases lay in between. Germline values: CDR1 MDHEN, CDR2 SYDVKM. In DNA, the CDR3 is TGTGCCAGCAGCTACCCGGTGGGTACAGGGTTCGATGAGCAGTTCTTC. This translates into CASSYPVGTGFDEQFF.

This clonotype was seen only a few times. CDR3 in amino acids: CASSLARGTAYEQYF. In nucleotides, the CDR3 is TGTGCCAGCAGCTTGGCGCGGGGGACGGCCTACGAGCAGTACTTC. The chain links TRBV5-5 to TRBJ2-7; TRBD2 agrees at 7 bases. CDR1 SGHKS and CDR2 YYEKEE come from the germline V gene (reference sequence). This CDR3 has 15 residues. The V segment lost 0 bases and the J segment 2 bases; nucleotides outside the gene matches: 5.

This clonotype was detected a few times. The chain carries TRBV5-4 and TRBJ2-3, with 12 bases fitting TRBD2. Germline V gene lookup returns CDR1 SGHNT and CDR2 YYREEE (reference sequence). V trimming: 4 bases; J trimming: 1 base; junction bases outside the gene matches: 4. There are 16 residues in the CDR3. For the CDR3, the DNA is TGTGCCAGCAGCCGTCGACTAGCGGGGGGCACAGATACGCAGTATTTT. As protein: CASSRRLAGGTDTQYF.

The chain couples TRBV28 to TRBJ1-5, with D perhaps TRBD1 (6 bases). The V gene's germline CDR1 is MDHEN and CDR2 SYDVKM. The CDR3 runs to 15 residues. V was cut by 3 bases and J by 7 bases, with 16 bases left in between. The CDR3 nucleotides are TGTGCCAGCAGTTTCCGCAGGGGTCTATTCCAGCCCCAGCATTTT. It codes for CASSFRRGLFQPQHF.

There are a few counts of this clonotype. In DNA, the CDR3 is TGCGCCAGCAGCCCGGGACTAACATCCTACAATGAGCAGTTCTTC. Translating it yields CASSPGLTSYNEQFF. The V and J genes are TRBV5-1 and TRBJ2-1, with 7 bases lining up with TRBD2. This CDR3 is 15 amino acids long. J gave up 1 base and V 4 bases, and 5 bases lay outside the gene matches. Germline CDR1 reads SGHRS; CDR2 reads YFSETQ. Combining the CDR3 with reference TRBV5-1 and TRBJ2-1 gives the whole variable domain KAGVTQTPRYLIKTRGQQVTLSCSPISGHRSVSWYQQTPGQGLQFLFEYFSETQRNKGNFPGRFSGRQFSNSRSEMNVSTLELGDSALYLCASSPGLTSYNEQFFGPGTRLTVL.

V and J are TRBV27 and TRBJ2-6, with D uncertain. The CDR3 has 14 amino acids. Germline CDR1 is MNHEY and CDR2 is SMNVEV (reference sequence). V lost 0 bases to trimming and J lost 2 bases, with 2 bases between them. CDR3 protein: CASSLSTGANVLTF. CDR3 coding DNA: TGTGCCAGCAGTTTATCTACTGGGGCCAACGTCCTGACTTTC.

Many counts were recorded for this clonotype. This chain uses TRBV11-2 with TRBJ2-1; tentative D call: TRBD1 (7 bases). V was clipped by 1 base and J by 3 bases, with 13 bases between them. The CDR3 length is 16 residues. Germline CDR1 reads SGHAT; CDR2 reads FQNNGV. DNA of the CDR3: TGTGCCAGCAGCTTAGGAGCAGGGGGGCGCTACAATGAGCAGTTCTTC. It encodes CASSLGAGGRYNEQFF. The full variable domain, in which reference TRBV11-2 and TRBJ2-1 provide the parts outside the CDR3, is EAGVAQSPRYKIIEKRQSVAFWCNPISGHATLYWYQQILGQGPKLLIQFQNNGVVDDSQLPKDRFSAERLKGVDSTLKIQPAKLEDSAVYLCASSLGAGGRYNEQFFGPGTRLTVL.

CDR3 nucleotides: TGCAGTGCTGTGACGAGCTCCTATAATTCACCCCTCCACTTT. Its translation is CSAVTSSYNSPLHF. The chain employs TRBV20-1 and TRBJ1-6; D unclear. The CDR3 has 14 residues. V was cut by 5 bases and J by 0 bases, with 8 bases left in between. The V gene's germline CDR1 is DFQATT and CDR2 SNEGSKA (reference sequence).

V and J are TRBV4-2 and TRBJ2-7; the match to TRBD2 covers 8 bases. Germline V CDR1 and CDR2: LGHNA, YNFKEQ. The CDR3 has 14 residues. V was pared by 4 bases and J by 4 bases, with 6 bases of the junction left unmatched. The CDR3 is CASSLGRALYEQYF. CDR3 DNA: TGTGCCAGCAGCCTCGGGAGGGCACTGTACGAGCAGTACTTC.

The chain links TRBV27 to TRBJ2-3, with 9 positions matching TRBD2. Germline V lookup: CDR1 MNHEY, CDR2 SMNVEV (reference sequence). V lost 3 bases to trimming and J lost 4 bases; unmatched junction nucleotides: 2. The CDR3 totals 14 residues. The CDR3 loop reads CASSFGGRADTQYF. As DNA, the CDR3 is TGTGCCAGCAGTTTCGGCGGGAGGGCAGATACGCAGTATTTT.

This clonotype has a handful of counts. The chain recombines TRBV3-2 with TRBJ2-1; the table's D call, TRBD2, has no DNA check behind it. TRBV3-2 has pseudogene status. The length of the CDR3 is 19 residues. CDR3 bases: TGTGCCAGCAGCCACAATCGGCGGGAGGGGAATAGCTCCTACAATGAGCAGTTCTTC. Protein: CASSHNRREGNSSYNEQFF.

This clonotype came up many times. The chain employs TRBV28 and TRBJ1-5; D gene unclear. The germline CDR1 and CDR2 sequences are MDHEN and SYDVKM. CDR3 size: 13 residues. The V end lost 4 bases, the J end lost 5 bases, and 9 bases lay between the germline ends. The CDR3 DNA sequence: TGTGCCAGCAGTTCCGACGGCGATCAGCCCCAGCATTTT. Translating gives CASSSDGDQPQHF.

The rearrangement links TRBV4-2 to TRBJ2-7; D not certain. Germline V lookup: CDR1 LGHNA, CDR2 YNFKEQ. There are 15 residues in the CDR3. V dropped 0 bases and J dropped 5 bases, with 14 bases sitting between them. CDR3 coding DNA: TGTGCCAGCAGCCAAGATAAGGTGGGTTTCAACGAGCAGTACTTC. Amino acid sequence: CASSQDKVGFNEQYF.

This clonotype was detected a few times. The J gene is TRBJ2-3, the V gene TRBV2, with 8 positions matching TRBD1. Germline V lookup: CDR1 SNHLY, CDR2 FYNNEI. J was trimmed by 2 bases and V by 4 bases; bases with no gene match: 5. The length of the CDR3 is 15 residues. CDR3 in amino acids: CASSGGTGFTDTQYF. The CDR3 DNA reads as TGTGCCAGCAGTGGGGGGACAGGCTTCACAGATACGCAGTATTTT.

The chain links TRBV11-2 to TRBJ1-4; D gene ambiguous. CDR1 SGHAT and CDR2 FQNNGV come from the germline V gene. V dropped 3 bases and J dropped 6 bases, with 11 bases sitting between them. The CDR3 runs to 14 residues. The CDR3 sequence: CASSFNVRDEKLFF. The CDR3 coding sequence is TGTGCCAGCAGCTTTAACGTTAGGGATGAAAAACTGTTTTTT.

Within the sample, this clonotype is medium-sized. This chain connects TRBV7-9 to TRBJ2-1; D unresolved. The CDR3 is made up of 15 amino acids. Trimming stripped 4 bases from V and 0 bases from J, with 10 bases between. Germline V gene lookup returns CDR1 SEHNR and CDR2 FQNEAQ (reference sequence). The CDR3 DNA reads TGTGCCAGCAGCTCGCGTCAGAGCTCCTACAATGAGCAGTTCTTC. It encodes CASSSRQSSYNEQFF.

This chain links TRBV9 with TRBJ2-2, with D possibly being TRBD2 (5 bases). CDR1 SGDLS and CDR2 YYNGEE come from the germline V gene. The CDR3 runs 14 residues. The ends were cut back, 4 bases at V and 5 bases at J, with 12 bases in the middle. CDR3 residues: CASSSGLSTGELFF. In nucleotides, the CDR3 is TGTGCCAGCAGCTCGGGGTTAAGTACCGGGGAGCTGTTTTTT.

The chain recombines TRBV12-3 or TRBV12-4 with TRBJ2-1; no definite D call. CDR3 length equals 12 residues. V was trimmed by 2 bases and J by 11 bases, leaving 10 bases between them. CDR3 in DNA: TGTGCCAGCAGTTTAACCCAACAGAAGCAGTTCTTC. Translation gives CASSLTQQKQFF.

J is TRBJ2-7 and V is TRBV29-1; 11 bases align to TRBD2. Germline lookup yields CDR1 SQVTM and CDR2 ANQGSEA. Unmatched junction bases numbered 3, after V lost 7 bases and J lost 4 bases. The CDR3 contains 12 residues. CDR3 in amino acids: CSGGTSGYEQYF. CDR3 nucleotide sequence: TGCAGCGGCGGGACTAGCGGTTACGAGCAGTACTTC.

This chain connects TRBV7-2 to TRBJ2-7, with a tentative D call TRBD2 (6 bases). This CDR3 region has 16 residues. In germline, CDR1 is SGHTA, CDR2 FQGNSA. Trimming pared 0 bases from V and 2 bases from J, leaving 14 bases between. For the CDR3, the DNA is TGTGCCAGCAGCTTAGCGCCTGGTAGCGGACCCTACGAGCAGTACTTC. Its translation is CASSLAPGSGPYEQYF.